This TCR beta chain was identified in a study of spatial heterogeneity in lung cancer. Turning to the study itself: There were, on average, more than eight raw-read appearances for each unique TCR and UMI combination.

This CDR3 is 15 amino acids long. Germline values: CDR1 MGHRA, CDR2 YSYEKL. Trimming removed 0 bases from V and 7 bases from J, with 13 bases in between. This clonotype was seen repeatedly, ten times or more. Every individual TCR cDNA molecule carried its own unique molecular identifier, which allowed correction of PCR and sequencing errors. A single record per CDR3 protein comes from TCRdb applying MiXCR to the 5' RACE reads. The repertoire has around 87,000 distinct CDR3 sequences, about 12% of them found once; the top ten carry about two fifths. Time point given: sample taken at primary tumor resection. Researchers sequenced whole RNA taken from tumor, nontumor lung or frozen PBMC without sorting.

This chain connects TRBV4-1 to TRBJ2-1; D gene unclear. The source of this sequence is a male donor with early-stage non-small cell lung cancer. The sample was PBMCs, taken at surgery. The CDR3 DNA is TGCGCCAGCAGCCAAGAAGGCCGTGCCGGGAATGAGCAGTTCTTC. Residues: CASSQEGRAGNEQFF.